A single sample is the source of the 18 T cell receptor beta chains below, sequenced in a study of blood T cell repertoires in COVID-19. TCRdb's table, derived via immunoSEQ multiplex PCR, lists solely in-frame clones and lacks some. The sample records more than 200,000 clones, roughly 90% being singletons. The specimen was PBMCs or T cells enriched from blood (not recorded which). These TCRs come from a woman in her 30s with acute COVID-19.

The chain has TRBV27 and TRBJ1-5; D possibly corresponds to TRBD1 (5 bases). Per germline, CDR1 MNHEY and CDR2 SMNVEV (reference sequence). CDR3 length: 14 amino acids. V was pared by 3 bases and J by 2 bases, with 8 bases between. CDR3 nucleotides: TGTGCCAGCAGTTTGGGGGGTCGCAATCAGCCCCAGCATTTT. Protein product: CASSLGGRNQPQHF.

DNA for the CDR3: TGTGCCAGCAGTTTAGAATTGGGCACGTATACGCAGTATTTT. Its translation: CASSLELGTYTQYF. The chain has TRBV28 and TRBJ2-3; D gene uncertain. V shed 2 bases and J shed 7 bases, with 13 bases lying between them. Germline CDR1 and CDR2: MDHEN and SYDVKM. The CDR3 runs 14 residues.

The genes are TRBV25-1 and TRBJ1-1; D is perhaps TRBD1 (5 bases). The CDR3 is made up of 14 amino acids. Trimming cost V 2 bases and J 2 bases, with 9 bases left between them. Germline assignment: CDR1 MGHDK and CDR2 SYGVNS. The CDR3 bases are TGTGCCAGCAGTGAACCAGGGATCAACACTGAAGCTTTCTTT. Its protein product is CASSEPGINTEAFF.

The genes are TRBV2 and TRBJ2-1, with 7 bases aligning to TRBD2. Germline V lookup: CDR1 SNHLY, CDR2 FYNNEI. The CDR3 has 15 residues. J was trimmed by 0 bases and V by 4 bases; bases with no gene match: 3. For the CDR3, the DNA is TGTGCCAGCAGTGCGGGCGGGGGCTCCTACAATGAGCAGTTCTTC. Its translation: CASSAGGGSYNEQFF.

This clone came up once. The chain joins TRBV27 to TRBJ2-5; TRBD2 matches at 8 bases. After removal of 3 bases from V and 0 bases from J, the junction contained 9 bases not matched to a gene. Per germline, CDR1 MNHEY and CDR2 SMNVEV (reference sequence). The CDR3 is 17 amino acids. CDR3 nucleotide sequence: TGTGCCAGCAGTTTCTTGATCGGGGGGGGGTACCAAGAGACCCAGTACTTC. Translated: CASSFLIGGGYQETQYF.

The chain carries TRBV12-3 or TRBV12-4 and TRBJ1-1; unclear D gene. Trimming cost V 6 bases and J 2 bases, with 7 bases left between them. This CDR3 has 12 amino acids. The CDR3 DNA sequence: TGTGCCAGCAGAACACAAAACACTGAAGCTTTCTTT. It is translated as CASRTQNTEAFF.

The rearrangement uses TRBV7-9 and TRBJ2-7, with a tentative D call TRBD1 (6 bases). The CDR3 runs 14 residues. Trimming stripped 2 bases from V and 2 bases from J, with 10 bases between. Germline-derived CDR1 and CDR2 are SEHNR and FQNEAQ (reference sequence). Written as DNA, the CDR3 is TGTGCCAGCAGCTTACCGGGACACCCCTACGAGCAGTACTTC. Its translation is CASSLPGHPYEQYF.

Turning to this clone: This specimen includes other DNA sequences encoding the same CDR3. The chain recombines TRBV5-1 with TRBJ1-3; tentative D call: TRBD1 (6 bases). This CDR3 spans 14 amino acids. The germline V gene encodes CDR1 SGHRS and CDR2 YFSETQ. V lost 0 bases, J lost 4 bases, and 8 bases lay in between. CDR3 coding DNA: TGCGCCAGCAGCTTGGGGGGGCCCGGAAACACCATATATTTT. Protein product: CASSLGGPGNTIYF.

The CDR3 coding sequence is TGTGCCAGCAGCCAAGATCAGGGTTCATATAGCAATCAGCCCCAGCATTTT. Amino acids: CASSQDQGSYSNQPQHF. The genes are TRBV3-1 (or the pseudogene TRBV3-2) and TRBJ1-5; weak D call: TRBD1 (5 bases). The CDR3 has 17 amino acids. Deletions cut 0 bases from V and 0 bases from J, with 12 bases between. In germline, CDR1 is LGHDT, CDR2 YNNKEL (reference sequence).

The chain combines TRBV24-1 with TRBJ2-3, with 10 bases fitting TRBD1. The CDR3 contains 17 residues. The V segment lost 0 bases and the J segment 3 bases; nucleotides outside the gene matches: 5. Per the germline V gene, CDR1 is KGHDR and CDR2 is SFDVKD. CDR3 sequence reads: CATSDLRQGAMTDTQYF. The DNA of the CDR3 is TGTGCCACCAGTGATTTGCGACAGGGGGCTATGACAGATACGCAGTATTTT.

This chain connects TRBV18 to TRBJ1-2, with D tentatively TRBD1 (5 bases). The CDR3 extends over 13 amino acids. V was clipped by 3 bases and J by 7 bases, with 12 bases between them. From germline, CDR1 is KGHSH and CDR2 LQKENI. The CDR3 reads CASSPNDSSGYTF. The CDR3 DNA follows: TGTGCCAGCTCACCGAACGACAGTTCTGGCTACACCTTC.

V usage is TRBV28 and J usage is TRBJ2-5; TRBD1 aligns across 9 bases. With 9 bases clipped from V and 0 bases from J, the junction kept 11 bases outside the gene matches. The CDR3 length is 16 residues. The germline gives CDR1 MDHEN, CDR2 SYDVKM. The CDR3 DNA is TGTGCCAGTGGGGAGTTCGGGACAGGGAACCAAGAGACCCAGTACTTC. This gives the protein CASGEFGTGNQETQYF.

V is TRBV19 and J is TRBJ2-7; D uncertain. With 5 bases removed from V and 6 bases from J, the gap between germline ends came to 17 bases. The germline V gene encodes CDR1 LNHDA and CDR2 SQIVND (reference sequence). CDR3 length: 14 residues. DNA of the CDR3: TGTGCCAGTAGTCCCCAGTATTTTTTTGGCGAGCAGTACTTC. Protein product: CASSPQYFFGEQYF.

The chain couples TRBV19 to TRBJ1-5; 10 bases line up with TRBD1. This CDR3 is 17 amino acids long. After removal of 4 bases from V and 4 bases from J, the junction contained 10 bases not matched to a gene. Germline lookup yields CDR1 LNHDA and CDR2 SQIVND (reference sequence). CDR3 in amino acids: CASSKSNRDRGNQPQHF. The CDR3 DNA reads as TGTGCCAGTAGTAAGTCAAACCGGGACAGGGGAAATCAGCCCCAGCATTTT.

This chain links TRBV27 with TRBJ1-4; D is unresolved. Between the trimmed V and J ends, which lost 4 bases and 8 bases, there was a span of 14 bases. The germline gives CDR1 MNHEY, CDR2 SMNVEV (reference sequence). This CDR3 region has 14 residues. Here the CDR3 reads CASSSTFAREKLFF. The CDR3 bases are TGTGCCAGCAGTTCCACTTTCGCGAGGGAAAAACTGTTTTTT.

J is TRBJ1-1 and V is TRBV19; D remains ambiguous. The CDR3 runs 15 residues. Germline assignment: CDR1 LNHDA and CDR2 SQIVND (reference sequence). V shed 4 bases and J shed 1 base, with 13 bases lying between them. CDR3: CASSKSSRENTEAFF. CDR3 sequence (DNA): TGTGCCAGTAGTAAAAGCAGCCGGGAGAACACTGAAGCTTTCTTT.

V gene TRBV11-2 combines with J gene TRBJ1-1; 9 bases fit TRBD1. The V and J ends lost 5 bases and 11 bases, in that order; junction bases with no gene match: 9. The CDR3 sequence is 13 residues long. The germline V gene has CDR1 SGHAT and CDR2 FQNNGV. CDR3: CASSDHRGQKAFF. The CDR3 DNA sequence: TGTGCCAGCAGCGACCACAGGGGGCAGAAGGCTTTCTTT.

V is TRBV6-5 and J is TRBJ1-3, with D possibly TRBD1 on 6 matching bases. The germline CDR1 and CDR2 sequences are MNHEY and SVGAGI. The CDR3 sequence is 15 residues long. Trimming pared 0 bases from V and 4 bases from J, leaving 10 bases between. CDR3 sequence reads: CASSYSGQPGNTIYF. CDR3 DNA: TGTGCCAGCAGTTACTCCGGACAGCCAGGAAACACCATATATTTT.